These T cell receptor beta chains were read from a single sample in a study of regulatory T cells in long-lasting Graves disease. Each CDR3 protein is one row after TCRdb ran MiXCR on the multiplex PCR reads. The table records 350,000 to 500,000 distinct CDR3 sequences, about 14% of them present only once. This sample was also put to use in a study of T cells in Graves' hyperthyroidism and ophthalmopathy.

Sequencing used peripheral blood mononuclear cells (PBMCs), obtained at new diagnosis, from a patient treated with antithyroid drugs. These TCRs come from a woman aged 45-65 years with Graves disease. The CDR3 runs from the conserved cysteine through the conserved F or W. The D gene is left open where the match is weak. Only part of the rows carry a size: once, few, many, or a class if the clone is expanded.

j_call d_call v_call clone_size cdr3_nt cdr3_aa
TRBJ1-1 - TRBV7-2 many TGTGCCAGCAAAATTTGGGACGGGAACACTGAAGCTTTCTTT CASKIWDGNTEAFF
TRBJ1-4 - TRBV28 many TGTGCCAGCAGCCTACTAGGGGCAACTAATGAAAAACTGTTTTTT CASSLLGATNEKLFF
TRBJ2-2 TRBD1 TRBV7-9 few TGTGCCAGCAGCTTAGTGCCCTACAGGGGACGGAACACCGGGGAGCTGTTTTTT CASSLVPYRGRNTGELFF
TRBJ1-1 - TRBV28 many TGTGCCAGCATTGGACAGAGAATGTGGGACGCTGAAGCTTTCTTT CASIGQRMWDAEAFF
TRBJ2-3 - TRBV6-2/TRBV6-3 few TGTGCCAGCAGAATCGGGCGAGCCGGGAGTCGCAAAGATACGCAGTATTTT CASRIGRAGSRKDTQYF
TRBJ1-6 - TRBV29-1 - TGCAGCGTTCGGACAGCTAACTCCTATAATTCACCCCTCCACTTT CSVRTANSYNSPLHF
TRBJ2-5 - TRBV6-5 few TGTGCCAGCAGTTACGCCGGTCAACAAGAGACCCAGTACTTC CASSYAGQQETQYF
TRBJ2-3 - TRBV9 few TGTGCCAGCAGCGTAGCTTGGTATAGCACAGATACGCAGTATTTT CASSVAWYSTDTQYF
TRBJ2-3 TRBD2 TRBV3-1 few TGTGCCAGCAGCCAACCCGGGTGGCTAGCGGGAGGCGGGAGCACAGATACGCAGTATTTT CASSQPGWLAGGGSTDTQYF
TRBJ1-5 - TRBV28 many TGTGCCAGCAGTTTCGGGGCTCAGCATCAGCCCCAGCATTTT CASSFGAQHQPQHF